This TCR beta chain comes out of a study of T cells in Graves' hyperthyroidism and ophthalmopathy. The study's findings and limits: Most expanded thyroid clonotypes above 0.001 recurred in blood.

The CDR3 covers 13 residues. The ends were cut back, 8 bases at V and 8 bases at J, with 15 bases in the middle. Germline assignment: CDR1 SNHLY and CDR2 FYNNEI. Clinical symptoms, serum thyroxine, TRAb, thyroid ultrasound and orbital computed tomography informed diagnoses. From more than 8 ml of fresh peripheral blood, PBMCs were isolated. TCR beta CDR3 regions were amplified from RNA. TCR CDR3 underwent first-round RT-PCR with the HTBI primer set. MiXCR was run by TCRdb on the multiplex PCR reads, yielding one entry per CDR3 protein. The sample yields a few hundred thousand distinct CDR3 sequences, about an eighth seen once. This clonotype has ten or more counts. Its antigen is as yet unknown.

Sequencing was carried out using blood. This sequence was found in a woman under 30 with Graves' hyperthyroidism. The V gene is TRBV2, the J gene TRBJ1-4, with a possible D match to TRBD1 (6 bases). The chain's CDR3 is CASQGSRGEKLFF. For the CDR3, the DNA is TGTGCCAGCCAGGGGAGCCGGGGAGAAAAACTGTTTTTT.